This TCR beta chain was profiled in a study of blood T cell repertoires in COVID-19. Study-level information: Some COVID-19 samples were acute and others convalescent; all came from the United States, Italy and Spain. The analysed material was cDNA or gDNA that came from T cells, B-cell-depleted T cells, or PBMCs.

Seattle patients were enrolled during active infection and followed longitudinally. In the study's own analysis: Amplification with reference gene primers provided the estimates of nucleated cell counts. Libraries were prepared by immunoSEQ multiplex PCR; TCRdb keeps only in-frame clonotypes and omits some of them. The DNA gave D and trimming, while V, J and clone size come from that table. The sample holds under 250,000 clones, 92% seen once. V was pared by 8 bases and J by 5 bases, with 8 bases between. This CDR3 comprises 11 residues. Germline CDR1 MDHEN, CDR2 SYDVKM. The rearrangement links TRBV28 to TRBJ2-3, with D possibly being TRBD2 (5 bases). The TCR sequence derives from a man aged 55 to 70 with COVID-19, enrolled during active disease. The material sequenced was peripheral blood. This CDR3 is CASSGKDTQYF. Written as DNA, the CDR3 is TGTGCCAGCTCCGGGAAAGATACGCAGTATTTT.